This TCR beta chain was identified during a study of post-analysis software for immune sequencing data. Background on the study: The study covered relapsing-remitting, secondary progressive and progressive-relapsing courses of multiple sclerosis.

As to this clonotype: The antigen remains unidentified.

Germline V CDR1 and CDR2: ENHRY, SYGVKD. V lost 10 bases and J 0 bases, leaving 12 bases between the germline ends. The CDR3 is made up of 13 amino acids. Study-wide results and limits: The authors found that F measure strongly co-clustered same-batch samples. The normalized Chao1 diversity of multiple sclerosis patients was significantly lower than that of controls. Comparison of patients with controls showed five TRBV segments more frequent in patients, TRBV5-6, TRBV5-1 and TRBV20-1 among them.

Sequencing libraries made from TCR beta cDNA carried unique molecular identifiers. When about 1 to 11 million T cells were used, they gave about 540,000 cDNA molecules. TCRdb independently ran MiXCR on the PCR reads; one entry per CDR3 protein. The sample contains fewer than 850,000 distinct CDR3 sequences, just over 45% of which appear only once. Sequences were obtained from blood. This chain joins TRBV10-3 and TRBJ1-1; D is possibly TRBD1 (5 bases). The source of this sequence is a girl aged 5 to 17 with multiple sclerosis. CDR3 bases: TGTGCCACCACCCGGGGACTGAACACTGAAGCTTTCTTT. Translated, it gives CATTRGLNTEAFF.